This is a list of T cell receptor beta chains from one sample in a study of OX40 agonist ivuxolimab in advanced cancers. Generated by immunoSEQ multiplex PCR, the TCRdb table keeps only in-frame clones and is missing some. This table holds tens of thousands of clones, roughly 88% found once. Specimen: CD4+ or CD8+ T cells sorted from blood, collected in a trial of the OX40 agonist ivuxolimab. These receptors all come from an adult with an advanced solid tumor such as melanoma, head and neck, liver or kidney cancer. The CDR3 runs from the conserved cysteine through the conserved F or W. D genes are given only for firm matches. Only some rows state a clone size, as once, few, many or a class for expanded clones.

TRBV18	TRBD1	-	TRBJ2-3	TGTGCCAGCTCACGGGACAGGGCTGATACGCAGTATTTT	CASSRDRADTQYF
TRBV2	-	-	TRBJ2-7	TGTGCCAGCAGCCCCCGTGGCTACGAGCAGTACTTC	CASSPRGYEQYF
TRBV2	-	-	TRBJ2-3	TGTGCCAGCAGTGACAGGAGCAAGGGTACGCAGTATTTT	CASSDRSKGTQYF
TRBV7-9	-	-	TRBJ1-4	TGTGCCAGCAGCTTCGGAGTTAATGAAAAACTGTTTTTT	CASSFGVNEKLFF
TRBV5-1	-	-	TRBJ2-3	TGCGCCAGCAGCTTGGCCACATTTAGCACAGATACGCAGTATTTT	CASSLATFSTDTQYF
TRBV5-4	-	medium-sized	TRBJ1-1	TGTGCCAGCAGCTCGGGGGGGCCCGTGAACACTGAAGCTTTCTTT	CASSSGGPVNTEAFF
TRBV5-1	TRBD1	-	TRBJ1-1	TGCGCCAGCAGCCCCCGGGACAGGGGTACTGAAGCTTTCTTT	CASSPRDRGTEAFF
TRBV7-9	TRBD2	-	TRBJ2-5	TGTGCCAGCACCCCAAGGGCGGGAGTGAGAGAGACCCAGTACTTC	CASTPRAGVRETQYF
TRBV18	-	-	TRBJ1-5	TGTGCCAGCTCACCAACGGGGGTGGGTCAGCCCCAGCATTTT	CASSPTGVGQPQHF
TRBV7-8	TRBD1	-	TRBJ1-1	TGTGCCAGCAGCTTAATCGCAGGGGGTATTGGCACTGAAGCTTTCTTT	CASSLIAGGIGTEAFF
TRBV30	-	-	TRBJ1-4	TGTGCCTGGAGTCGGCAAATTAATGAAAAACTGTTTTTT	CAWSRQINEKLFF
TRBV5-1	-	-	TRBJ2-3	TGCGCCAGCCAGGGCGGGAGCACAGATACGCAGTATTTT	CASQGGSTDTQYF
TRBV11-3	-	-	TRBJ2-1	TGTGCCAGCAGCGATACAGTATACAATGAGCAGTTCTTC	CASSDTVYNEQFF
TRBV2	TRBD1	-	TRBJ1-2	TGTGCCAGCAGGACCGGACAGGGGGCGCAAGGCTACACCTTC	CASRTGQGAQGYTF
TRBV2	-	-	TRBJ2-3	TGTGCCAGCAGAGGGTGGGGAGATACGCAGTATTTT	CASRGWGDTQYF
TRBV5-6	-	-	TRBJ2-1	TGTGCCAGCAGCCCGCCGGGACAGGGGCAGCGGGAGGTTCTTAATGAGCAGTTCTTC	CASSPPGQGQREVLNEQFF
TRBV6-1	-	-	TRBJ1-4	TGTGCCAGCAGTGAAAGTGACGGTGAAAAACTGTTTTTT	CASSESDGEKLFF
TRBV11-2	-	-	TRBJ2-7	TGTGCCAGCAGCTTAGTCAGCTCCTACGAGCAGTACTTC	CASSLVSSYEQYF
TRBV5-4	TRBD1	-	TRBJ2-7	TGTGCCAGCAGAAGAAGGGACAGTCCCTACGAGCAGTACTTC	CASRRRDSPYEQYF
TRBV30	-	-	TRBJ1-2	TGTGCCTGGAACCATTACGGCACTCTAGCTAACTATGGCTACACCTTC	CAWNHYGTLANYGYTF
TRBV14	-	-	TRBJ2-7	TGTGCCAGCAGCCAGCATTGGGCAGGCTGGATTGGCGAGCAGTACTTC	CASSQHWAGWIGEQYF
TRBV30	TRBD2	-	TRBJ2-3	TGTGCCTGGAGCGGGTTGGTAGCGGGAGTGGGAGATACGCAGTATTTT	CAWSGLVAGVGDTQYF
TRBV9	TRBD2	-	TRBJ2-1	TGTGCCAGCAGCGCCCCCGGACTAACGGGAGGACTTAGCTCCTACAATGAGCAGTTCTTC	CASSAPGLTGGLSSYNEQFF
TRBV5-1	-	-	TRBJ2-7	TGCGCCAGTAGAACAGGACGCAGTGGGGACGAGCAGTACTTC	CASRTGRSGDEQYF
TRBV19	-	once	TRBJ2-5	TGTGCCAGTAGTCCAGGATTCCTCCAAGAGACCCAGTACTTC	CASSPGFLQETQYF
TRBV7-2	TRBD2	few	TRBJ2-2	TGTGCCAGCAGCTCAAAAGCGGGAGCCACCGGGGAGCTGTTTTTT	CASSSKAGATGELFF
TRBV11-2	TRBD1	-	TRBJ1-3	TGTGCCAGCAGCTCGATACAGGGGTCCGGAAACACCATATATTTT	CASSSIQGSGNTIYF
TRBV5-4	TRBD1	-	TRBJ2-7	TGTGCCAGCAGCTCCCGGACAGGGTACGAGCAGTACTTC	CASSSRTGYEQYF
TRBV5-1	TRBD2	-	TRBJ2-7	TGCGCCAGCAGCTTTAGCGGGAGTGCCTACGAGCAGTACTTC	CASSFSGSAYEQYF
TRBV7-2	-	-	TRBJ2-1	TGTGCCAGCAGCTCGGGGGGCGGGAAAACCTACAATGAGCAGTTCTTC	CASSSGGGKTYNEQFF
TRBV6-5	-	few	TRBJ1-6	TGTGCCAGCAGTTTGTACAGCGGAGGTCGATCACCCCTCCACTTT	CASSLYSGGRSPLHF
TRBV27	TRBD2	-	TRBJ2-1	TGTGCCAGCAGGCGTCGGGAGGGCCGGTACAATGAGCAGTTCTTC	CASRRREGRYNEQFF
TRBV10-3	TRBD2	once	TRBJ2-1	TGTGCCATCAGTGAAAGGCGGGAGGGCTACAATGAGCAGTTCTTC	CAISERREGYNEQFF
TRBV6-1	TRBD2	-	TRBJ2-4	TGTGCCAGCAGAACTAGCGGGAGTAGCATTCAGTACTTC	CASRTSGSSIQYF
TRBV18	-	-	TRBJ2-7	TGTGCCAGCTCACCGCCGGGACGGACGTACGAGCAGTACTTC	CASSPPGRTYEQYF
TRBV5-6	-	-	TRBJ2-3	TGTGCCAGCAGGAGCACAGATACGCAGTATTTT	CASRSTDTQYF
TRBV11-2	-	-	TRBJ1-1	TGTGCCAGCAGCTTAGTAGGTAACACTGAAGCTTTCTTT	CASSLVGNTEAFF
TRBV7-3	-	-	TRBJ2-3	TGTGCCAGCAGCTTTAACGGAGGAAGCACAGATACGCAGTATTTT	CASSFNGGSTDTQYF
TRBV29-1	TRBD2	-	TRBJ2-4	TGCAGCGTGGAGGGCGGGAGCGCTAACATTCAGTACTTC	CSVEGGSANIQYF